What follows is one T cell receptor (beta chain) and its context. The antigen is unknown. The sample originates from a study of CD8+ T cells in alopecia areata. The treatment is: oral pan-JAK inhibitor, 5-10 mg twice daily. The study team obtained lesional scalp punch biopsies and peripheral blood from alopecia areata patients. Both CD4+ and CD8+ T cells were separated by sorting PBMCs. V shed 2 bases and J shed 0 bases, with 5 bases lying between them. Germline CDR1 SGHNT, CDR2 YYREEE (reference sequence). The CDR3 spans 13 residues. The study, taken as a whole, reports: Higher clonality and more expanded CD8+ clones appeared in lesional than normal scalp.

Sequencing templates came from extracted RNA that was reverse transcribed into cDNA. TCRdb's copy holds only in-frame clones and misses some; the assay was immunoSEQ multiplex PCR. The data show 95,000 to 150,000 clones, about 50% seen once. Sequencing used CD4+ T cells sorted from blood, obtained at week 4, from a patient treated with tofacitinib. The gene calls are TRBV5-4 and TRBJ1-1; D unresolved. This receptor was identified in a human donor with alopecia areata. CDR3 in DNA: TGTGCCAGCAGCTTAAGCCTGAACACTGAAGCTTTCTTT. This gives the protein CASSLSLNTEAFF.